This TCR beta chain was identified in a study of T-cell reconstitution after alpha-beta-depleted transplantation in children. The TCRbeta library was prepared with unique molecular identifiers. TCRdb processed the PCR reads anew with MiXCR; each CDR3 protein has one entry. The sample contains around 600,000 distinct CDR3 sequences, over 15% of which appear only once. V gave up 5 bases and J gave up 1 base, with 14 bases separating them. Germline lookup yields CDR1 SEHNR and CDR2 FQNEAQ (reference sequence). CDR3 length equals 15 residues. This sequence was found in a human donor who donated a stem cell graft to a child with acute myeloid leukemia. V and J are TRBV7-9 and TRBJ1-2; D not certain. Sequenced here: PBMCs from the stem cell graft donor, sampled from the stem cell graft. The CDR3 loop is CASSRSAQNNYGYTF. The CDR3, as DNA: TGTGCCAGCAGCAGAAGTGCACAGAATAACTATGGCTACACCTTC.